This T cell receptor (beta chain) was identified during a study of T cell responses to AZD1222 COVID-19 vaccine (dated by TCRdb to about 2021). Describing the broader study: AZD1222 recipients whose second dose came at about 4 weeks and those whose second dose came at about 12 weeks were combined into one group, since spike-specific TCR depth and breadth did not differ between the two schedules. TCR sequencing was performed for 230 to 250 trial participants, of whom about 200 were given two doses of AZD1222 and roughly 25 were given two doses of MenACWY control vaccine. Trial participants were enrolled by age into subgroups of 18-55, 56-69 and 70-plus years, and about 150, 27 and 61 TCR-sequenced participants, respectively, were included in these subgroups.

Broad study findings and their caveats: Because no day 14 peak-response samples were available, repertoires were characterized only after the peak T cell response. Conclusions about previously exposed vaccinees are limited because only five or six AZD1222 recipients were SARS-CoV-2 seropositive at baseline. A significant rise in spike-specific TCR breadth and depth was observed after two AZD1222 doses relative to day 0 and relative to MenACWY recipients. The 56-69-year group was small, and its depth increase did not reach significance, likely because of low power. Most participants were white British and females outnumbered males, and the authors suggested that clonal diversity may have been underestimated. The whole spike protein was spanned by vaccine-associated CD4 TCRs, and dominant responses were seen in regions 160-218 and 743-854. Reportedly, almost half of the unique spike-specific TCRs recognized epitopes lying outside the regions that are mutated in the B.1.351 and B.1.1.7 variants.

The time point tag for this specimen amounts to: baseline before first vaccination. The vaccinee samples were drawn from two UK trials, COV001 and COV002, one of which was a single-blind randomized controlled phase 2/3 trial testing AZD1222 (ChAdOx1 nCoV-19) in healthy adults. For TCRbeta chain sequencing, PBMC samples from trial participants were taken at day 0 and at day 28 after the second dose. CDR3 length: 14 amino acids, cysteine to phenylalanine. Solely the CDR3 DNA is kept, with 42 bases framed from the first base. Via the germline V gene, CDR1 is SNHLY and CDR2 FYNNEI. The junction shows trimming of 4 bases on V and 3 bases on J, plus 10 bases between the germline ends. In the case of this clone: The target of this receptor is not known. Base qualities are not recorded, but no much larger clone differs from it by a single base.

The CDR3 regions of human TCRbeta chains were analyzed by immunosequencing. The paper's processing steps were these. Repertoire TCRs were checked for matches against a reference library of SARS-CoV-2-specific TCRs that had been generated using the MIRA antigen-specificity platform. Breadth meant the fraction of unique TCRs that were SARS-CoV-2-associated, whereas depth meant the fraction of total T cells that were SARS-CoV-2-associated. Each spike-specific TCR was assigned to its reactive spike region and to a CD4 or CD8 class using the MIRA data. Log10-transformed breadth and depth values were compared by one-way ANOVA with Sidak's multiple comparisons tests. TCRdb took over this immuneACCESS table, retaining in-frame rearrangements with V and J assigned. Such tables are incomplete; in checked studies, under half of the missing clones stem from an unresolved V gene, and the remainder is unexplained. V and J calls and clone size come straight from that table; D and trimming were deduced from the DNA. The sample data list around 60,000 clones, and approximately 90% of these were observed just once. The ten largest account for just under 5% of the sample.

The chain joins TRBV2 to TRBJ2-4, with the D gene call left open. This TCR was sampled from an adult in good health. The specimen was peripheral blood, collected on day 0 of AZD1222 vaccination. CDR3 loop: CASSVGRLKNIQYF. The DNA reads TGTGCCAGCAGTGTTGGGCGACTCAAAAACATTCAGTACTTC.